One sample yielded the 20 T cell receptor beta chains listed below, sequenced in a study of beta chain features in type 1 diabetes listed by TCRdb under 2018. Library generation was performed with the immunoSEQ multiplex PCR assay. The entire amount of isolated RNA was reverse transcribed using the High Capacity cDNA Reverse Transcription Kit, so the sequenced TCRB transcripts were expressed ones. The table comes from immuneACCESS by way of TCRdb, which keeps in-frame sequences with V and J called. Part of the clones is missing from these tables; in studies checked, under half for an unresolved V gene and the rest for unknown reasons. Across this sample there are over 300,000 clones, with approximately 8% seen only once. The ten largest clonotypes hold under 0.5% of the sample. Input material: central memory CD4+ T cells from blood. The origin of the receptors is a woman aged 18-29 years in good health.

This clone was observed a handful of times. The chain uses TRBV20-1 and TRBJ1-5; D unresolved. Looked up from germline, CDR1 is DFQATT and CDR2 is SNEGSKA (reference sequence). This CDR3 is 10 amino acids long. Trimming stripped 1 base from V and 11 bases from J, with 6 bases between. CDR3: CSARGWAQHF. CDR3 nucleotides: TGCAGTGCTAGAGGGTGGGCCCAGCATTTT.

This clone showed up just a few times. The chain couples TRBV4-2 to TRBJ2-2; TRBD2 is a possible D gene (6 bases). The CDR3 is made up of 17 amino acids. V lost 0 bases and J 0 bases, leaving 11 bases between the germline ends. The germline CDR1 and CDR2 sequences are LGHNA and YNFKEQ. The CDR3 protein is CASSQEYAGSNTGELFF. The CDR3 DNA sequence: TGTGCCAGCAGCCAAGAATACGCGGGGTCGAACACCGGGGAGCTGTTTTTT.

The DNA for the CDR3 is TGTGCCAGCAGCTTAGGACAGGGGGGTAATCTGGCTCAGCCCCAGCATTTT. It specifies CASSLGQGGNLAQPQHF. The chain couples TRBV5-8 to TRBJ1-5; the match to TRBD1 covers 10 bases. The CDR3 runs 17 residues. The V gene end was trimmed by 2 bases and the J gene end by 6 bases; junction bases not matched to a gene: 11. In germline, CDR1 is SGHTS, CDR2 YDEGEE.

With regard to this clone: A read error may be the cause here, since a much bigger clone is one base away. CDR3 in amino acids: CASSFGHEQYF. CDR3 DNA: TGTGCCAGCAGCTTCGGTCACGAGCAGTACTTC. This chain links TRBV7-8 with TRBJ2-7; D is uncertain. The V and J ends lost 3 bases and 5 bases respectively, with 5 bases between them. The CDR3 has 11 residues. From germline, CDR1 is SGHVS and CDR2 FQNEAQ. Filled out from reference TRBV7-8 and TRBJ2-7, the complete variable domain reads GAGVSQSPRYKVAKRGQDVALRCDPISGHVSLFWYQQALGQGPEFLTYFQNEAQLDKSGLPSDRFFAERPEGSVSTLKIQRTQQEDSAVYLCASSFGHEQYFGPGTRLTVT.

The CDR3 sequence: CASSRQLAGGPDTQYF. The CDR3 DNA is TGCGCCAGCAGCCGCCAACTAGCGGGAGGGCCAGATACGCAGTATTTT. This chain connects TRBV4-3 to TRBJ2-3; 13 nucleotides align to TRBD2. Looked up from germline, CDR1 is LGHNA and CDR2 is YSLEER. The CDR3 is made up of 16 amino acids. V lost 4 bases, J lost 4 bases, and 5 bases stayed unmatched.

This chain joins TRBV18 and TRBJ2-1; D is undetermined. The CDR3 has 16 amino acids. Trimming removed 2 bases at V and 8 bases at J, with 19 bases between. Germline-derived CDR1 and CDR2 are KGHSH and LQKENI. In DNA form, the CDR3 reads TGTGCCAGCTCACCAATATTGGGCCACGCCCCTCATGAGCAGTTCTTC. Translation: CASSPILGHAPHEQFF.

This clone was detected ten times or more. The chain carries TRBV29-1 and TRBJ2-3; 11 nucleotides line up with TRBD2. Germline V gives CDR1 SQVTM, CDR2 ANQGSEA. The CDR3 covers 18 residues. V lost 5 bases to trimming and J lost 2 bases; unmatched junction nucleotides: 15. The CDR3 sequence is CSVSSFHSGRASTDTQYF. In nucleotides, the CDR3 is TGCAGCGTTTCCTCGTTCCATAGCGGGAGGGCGTCCACAGATACGCAGTATTTT.

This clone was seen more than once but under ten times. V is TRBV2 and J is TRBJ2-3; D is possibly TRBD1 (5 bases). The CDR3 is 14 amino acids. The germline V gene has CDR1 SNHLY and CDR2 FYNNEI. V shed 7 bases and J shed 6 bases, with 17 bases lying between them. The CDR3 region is CASTGNMGSDTQYF. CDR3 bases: TGTGCCAGCACAGGGAACATGGGGTCGGATACGCAGTATTTT.

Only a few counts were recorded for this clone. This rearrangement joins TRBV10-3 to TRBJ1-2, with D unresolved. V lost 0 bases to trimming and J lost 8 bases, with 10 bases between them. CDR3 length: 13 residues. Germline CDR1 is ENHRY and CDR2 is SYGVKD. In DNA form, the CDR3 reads TGTGCCATCAGTGAGTCGGAAGGAGAAGGCTACACCTTC. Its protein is CAISESEGEGYTF.

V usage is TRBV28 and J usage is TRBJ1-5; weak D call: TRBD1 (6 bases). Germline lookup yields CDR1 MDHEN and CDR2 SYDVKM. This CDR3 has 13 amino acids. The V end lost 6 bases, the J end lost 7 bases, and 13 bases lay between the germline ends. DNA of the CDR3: TGTGCCAGCAGACCGACCGGGGGCCAGCCCCAGCATTTT. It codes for CASRPTGGQPQHF. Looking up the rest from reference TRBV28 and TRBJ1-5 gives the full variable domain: DVKVTQSSRYLVKRTGEKVFLECVQDMDHENMFWYRQDPGLGLRLIYFSYDVKMKEKGDIPEGYSVSREKKERFSLILESASTNQTSMYLCASRPTGGQPQHFGDGTRLSIL.

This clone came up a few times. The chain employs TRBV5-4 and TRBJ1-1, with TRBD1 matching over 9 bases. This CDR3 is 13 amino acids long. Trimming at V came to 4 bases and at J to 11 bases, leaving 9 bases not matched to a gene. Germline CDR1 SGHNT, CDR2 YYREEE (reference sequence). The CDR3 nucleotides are TGTGCCAGCAGCGGTAACCGGGACAGGGTGGCTTTCTTT. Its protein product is CASSGNRDRVAFF.

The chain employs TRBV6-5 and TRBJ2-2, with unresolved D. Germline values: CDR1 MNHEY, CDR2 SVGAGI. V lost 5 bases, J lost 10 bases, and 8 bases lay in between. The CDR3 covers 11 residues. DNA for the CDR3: TGTGCCAGCAGTGCAAAGAAGGAGCTGTTTTTT. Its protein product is CASSAKKELFF.

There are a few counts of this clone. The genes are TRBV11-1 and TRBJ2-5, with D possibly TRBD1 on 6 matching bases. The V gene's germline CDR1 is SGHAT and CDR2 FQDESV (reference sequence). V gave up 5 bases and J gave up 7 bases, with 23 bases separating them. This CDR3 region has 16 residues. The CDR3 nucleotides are TGTGCCAGCAGCGCTAGTCGTCGGGACACCCCGTTGACCCAGTACTTC. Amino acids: CASSASRRDTPLTQYF.

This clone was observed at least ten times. The CDR3 reads CASMAGEINEQFF. The CDR3 bases are TGTGCCAGCATGGCGGGAGAGATCAATGAGCAGTTCTTC. V usage is TRBV2 and J usage is TRBJ2-1; 7 positions match TRBD2. Trimming took 7 bases from V and 6 from J; bases not matched to a gene: 6. The germline V gene has CDR1 SNHLY and CDR2 FYNNEI. CDR3 size: 13 residues.

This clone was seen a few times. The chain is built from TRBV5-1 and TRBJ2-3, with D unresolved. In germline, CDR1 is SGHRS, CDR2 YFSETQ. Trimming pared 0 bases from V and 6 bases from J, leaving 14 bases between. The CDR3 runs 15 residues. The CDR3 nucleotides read TGCGCCAGCAGCTTGGTCACTACTCACGCGGATACGCAGTATTTT. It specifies CASSLVTTHADTQYF.

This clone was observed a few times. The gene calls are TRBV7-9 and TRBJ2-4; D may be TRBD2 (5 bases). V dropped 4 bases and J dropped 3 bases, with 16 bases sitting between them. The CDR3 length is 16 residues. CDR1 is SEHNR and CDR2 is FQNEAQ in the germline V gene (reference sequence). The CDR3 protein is CASSYQGRTLKNIQYF. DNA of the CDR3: TGTGCCAGCAGCTACCAAGGCAGGACTCTCAAAAACATTCAGTACTTC.

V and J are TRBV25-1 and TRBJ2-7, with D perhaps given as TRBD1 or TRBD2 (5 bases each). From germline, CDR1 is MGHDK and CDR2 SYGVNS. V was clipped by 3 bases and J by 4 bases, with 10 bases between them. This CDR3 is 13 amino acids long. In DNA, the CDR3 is TGTGCCAGCAGTGATTATGGGGGTTACGAGCAGTACTTC. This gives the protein CASSDYGGYEQYF.

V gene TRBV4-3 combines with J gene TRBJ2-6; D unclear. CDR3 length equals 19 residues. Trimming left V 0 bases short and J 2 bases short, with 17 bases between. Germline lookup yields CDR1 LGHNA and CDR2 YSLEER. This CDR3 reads CASSQETRNGFAGANVLTF. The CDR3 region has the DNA TGCGCCAGCAGCCAAGAAACCCGAAACGGGTTCGCTGGGGCCAACGTCCTGACTTTC.

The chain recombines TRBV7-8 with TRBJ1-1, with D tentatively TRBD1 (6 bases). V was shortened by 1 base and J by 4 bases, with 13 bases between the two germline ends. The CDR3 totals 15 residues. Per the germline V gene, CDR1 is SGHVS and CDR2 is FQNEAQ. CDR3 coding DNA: TGTGCCAGCAGCTTAGTGGGGGGCCGAACCACTGAAGCTTTCTTT. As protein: CASSLVGGRTTEAFF.

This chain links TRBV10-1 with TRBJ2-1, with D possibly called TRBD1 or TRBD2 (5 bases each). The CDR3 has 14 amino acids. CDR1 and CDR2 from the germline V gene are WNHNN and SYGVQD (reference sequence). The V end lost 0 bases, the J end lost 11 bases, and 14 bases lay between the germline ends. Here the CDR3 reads CASSESGDRAQQFF. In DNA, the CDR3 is TGCGCCAGCAGTGAGTCTGGGGACCGCGCCCAGCAGTTCTTC.